The 5 T cell receptor beta chains below were found in one sample sequenced in a study of Ad26.COV2.S vaccination and SARS-CoV-2 variants (dated by TCRdb to the early 2020s). Libraries came from the immunoSEQ multiplex PCR assay. TCRdb carries this immuneACCESS record with in-frame sequences only. Its versions omit some clonotypes, under half of them owing to an unresolved V gene in the studies checked, with the rest unexplained. Present in this sample are some 350,000 clones, about 90% of which were seen just once. The leading ten clones occupy 5% to 6.5% of the sample. What this sample's treatment or condition label stands for: about 20 received Ad26.COV2.S at low or high dose, single or two shots; about 5 received placebo; per-sample allocation not given. Repertoires of vaccine and placebo recipients were sequenced from samples taken on day 63 after the first injection. The sequencing used peripheral blood, collected in a trial of Ad26.COV2.S vaccine versus placebo. These receptors were taken from a person aged 18-60 years who received the Ad26.COV2.S COVID-19 vaccine or a placebo.

The gene calls are TRBV5-1 and TRBJ2-7; D remains unclear. The germline V and J ends were trimmed by 0 bases and 7 bases, with 8 bases remaining between them. Germline-derived CDR1 and CDR2 are SGHRS and YFSETQ. The CDR3 runs 12 residues. This CDR3 reads CASSLEGNEQYF. In DNA, the CDR3 is TGCGCCAGCAGCTTGGAGGGCAATGAGCAGTACTTC.

The rearrangement links TRBV5-1 to TRBJ1-2, with 11 bases matching TRBD1. CDR1 and CDR2 from the germline V gene are SGHRS and YFSETQ. The CDR3 totals 14 residues. J gave up 5 bases and V 6 bases, and 6 bases lay outside the gene matches. CDR3 in amino acids: CASTRTGGEYGYTF. CDR3 in DNA: TGCGCCAGCACCAGGACAGGGGGCGAATATGGCTACACCTTC.

This sequence joins TRBV7-2 and TRBJ2-7; D is perhaps TRBD2 (6 bases). This CDR3 is 14 amino acids long. CDR1 is SGHTA, CDR2 FQGNSA, per germline. The V gene lost 1 base and the J gene lost 7 bases, with 14 bases spanning the gap. CDR3 region: CASSLGGDLGEQYF. The CDR3 nucleotides are TGTGCCAGCAGCTTAGGGGGGGACCTGGGAGAGCAGTACTTC.

CDR3: CASSYDTGTGDEKLFF. CDR3 in DNA: TGTGCCAGCAGTTACGACACCGGGACAGGGGATGAAAAACTGTTTTTT. The rearrangement uses TRBV6-2 or TRBV6-3 and TRBJ1-4; 10 positions agree with TRBD1. J gave up 6 bases and V 2 bases, and 6 bases lay outside the gene matches. CDR1 and CDR2 from the germline V gene are MNHEY and SVGEGT. This CDR3 comprises 16 residues.

This clone was picked up one time. V and J are TRBV4-1 and TRBJ1-4; D unclear. V was trimmed by 1 base and J by 3 bases, leaving 18 bases between them. Germline CDR1 is MGHRA and CDR2 is YSYEKL. This CDR3 contains 18 residues. The DNA of the CDR3 is TGCGCCAGCAGCCAAGGCCGCCAAGGTAGTGGGGCTAATGAAAAACTGTTTTTT. This translates into CASSQGRQGSGANEKLFF.